The 23 T cell receptor beta chains below were found in one sample sequenced in a study of blood T cells in healthy people across ages. A second PCR, run for about 6 to 11 cycles, used a sample-barcoded 5' primer plus a J-beta primer mix. TCRdb reanalysed the 5' RACE reads using MiXCR and keeps one entry per CDR3 protein. The table has some 900,000 distinct CDR3 sequences, roughly 48% seen once. Sequencing was done on a sample of blood. Source of these receptors: a man aged 25 to 40 in good health.

The chain carries TRBV16 and TRBJ2-3; no definite D call. The V end was cut by 0 bases, the J end by 8 bases, with 9 bases between. Per the germline V gene, CDR1 is KGHSY and CDR2 is FQNENV. This CDR3 spans 13 amino acids. CDR3 DNA: TGTGCCAGCAGCCAATCTCCCCCGTCTACGCAGTATTTT. Amino acids: CASSQSPPSTQYF.

The rearrangement uses TRBV7-2 and TRBJ2-5, with a weak D call TRBD2 (5 bases). Germline V gene lookup returns CDR1 SGHTA and CDR2 FQGNSA. The CDR3 is made up of 14 amino acids. V was clipped by 2 bases and J by 2 bases, with 9 bases between them. The CDR3 here is CASSLWTGQETQYF. CDR3 nucleotides: TGTGCCAGCAGCTTATGGACGGGACAAGAGACCCAGTACTTC.

The chain has TRBV28 and TRBJ2-1, with D perhaps matching TRBD1 or TRBD2 (5 bases each). Trimming took 2 bases from V and 7 from J, leaving 15 bases between them. Germline V CDR1 and CDR2: MDHEN, SYDVKM. This CDR3 region has 15 residues. The CDR3 is CASSLARAGTNEQFF. The CDR3, as DNA: TGTGCCAGCAGTTTAGCTCGTGCAGGGACGAATGAGCAGTTCTTC.

This chain links TRBV27 with TRBJ1-1; 9 nucleotides align to TRBD1. The trim removed 6 bases at V and 1 base at J, leaving 12 bases unmatched. The CDR3 consists of 17 residues. Germline loops: CDR1 MNHEY, CDR2 SMNVEV (reference sequence). CDR3 nucleotide sequence: TGTGCCAGCAGCCGTTACCGGGACAGGGTCCCGAACACTGAAGCTTTCTTT. The encoded protein is CASSRYRDRVPNTEAFF.

In its sample, this clonotype was seen once. The CDR3, as DNA: TGCAGTGCTAGAGATTACCAGGACGGAGGAGAGACCCAGTACTTC. It encodes CSARDYQDGGETQYF. The chain uses TRBV20-1 and TRBJ2-5, with D maybe TRBD2 (5 bases). Per germline, CDR1 DFQATT and CDR2 SNEGSKA (reference sequence). Trimming stripped 0 bases from V and 4 bases from J, with 15 bases between. The length of the CDR3 is 15 residues.

This chain uses TRBV7-9 with TRBJ2-5; D could derive from TRBD1 or TRBD2 (5 bases each). The J call is doubtful: the DNA matches TRBJ2-7 better. Germline V gene data show CDR1 as SEHNR and CDR2 as FQNEAQ (reference sequence). The CDR3 covers 14 residues. The CDR3 DNA is TGTGCCAGCAGCCCCAAATTGGGGGTCTACGAGCAGTACTTC. Its translation is CASSPKLGVYEQYF.

V usage is TRBV6-6 and J usage is TRBJ2-6; 8 bases agree with TRBD1. Unmatched junction bases numbered 9, after V lost 6 bases and J lost 2 bases. In germline, CDR1 is MNHNY, CDR2 SVGAGI (reference sequence). The CDR3 has 17 amino acids. The CDR3 region has the DNA TGTGCCAGCAGGAGGGACAGGCTACCTCCTGGGGCCAACGTCCTGACTTTC. Encoded protein: CASRRDRLPPGANVLTF.

The sample holds a few counts of this clonotype. The chain links TRBV9 to TRBJ2-7, with TRBD2 identical over 8 bases. CDR1 is SGDLS and CDR2 is YYNGEE in the germline V gene. V lost 0 bases, J lost 5 bases, and 4 bases stayed unmatched. The CDR3 is made up of 14 amino acids. The CDR3 protein is CASSVDTSGHEQYF. The CDR3 DNA reads TGTGCCAGCAGCGTAGACACTAGCGGCCACGAGCAGTACTTC.

On this clonotype itself: It may be a read error: a sequence one base away is much more abundant. The gene calls are TRBV12-3 or TRBV12-4 and TRBJ1-1; D is perhaps TRBD1 (5 bases). The CDR3 length is 13 residues. V lost 10 bases, J lost 1 base, and 13 bases lay in between. The CDR3 protein is CANTRQRNTEAFF. In DNA form, the CDR3 reads TGTGCCAACACCCGACAGAGGAACACTGAAGCTTTCTTT.

This clonotype was counted only a few times. The rearrangement uses TRBV3-1 and TRBJ1-1; weak D call: TRBD1 (5 bases). The CDR3 runs to 13 residues. Trimming took off 6 bases at V and 7 bases at J, with 15 bases between the two ends. Per the germline V gene, CDR1 is LGHDT and CDR2 is YNNKEL (reference sequence). CDR3 protein: CASRPTGEGEAFF. CDR3 sequence (DNA): TGTGCCAGCAGACCAACGGGGGAGGGTGAAGCTTTCTTT. The complete variable domain, with remaining parts taken from reference TRBV3-1 and TRBJ1-1, reads DTAVSQTPKYLVTQMGNDKSIKCEQNLGHDTMYWYKQDSKKFLKIMFSYNNKELIINETVPNRFSPKSPDKAHLNLHINSLELGDSAVYFCASRPTGEGEAFFGQGTRLTVV.

The V and J genes are TRBV6-2 or TRBV6-3 and TRBJ2-7; 8 nucleotides align to TRBD1. CDR1 MNHEY and CDR2 SVGEGT come from the germline V gene. The CDR3 contains 15 residues. V was clipped by 5 bases and J by 3 bases; unmatched bases: 9. CDR3: CASSEDRESGYEQYF. The CDR3 DNA is TGTGCCAGCAGTGAGGACAGGGAGTCGGGCTACGAGCAGTACTTC.

At least ten counts were recorded for this clonotype. CDR3: CASSPEGQTYGYTF. The CDR3 DNA sequence: TGTGCCAGCAGCCCAGAGGGACAGACATATGGCTACACCTTC. The chain links TRBV11-3 to TRBJ1-2; TRBD1 matches 7 bases. The CDR3 length is 14 residues. The ends lost 5 bases at V and 5 bases at J; junction bases unmatched: 8. Per the germline V gene, CDR1 is SGHNT and CDR2 is YENEEA. The variable domain in full, with the rest retrieved from reference TRBV11-3 and TRBJ1-2, is EAGVVQSPRYKIIEKKQPVAFWCNPISGHNTLYWYLQNLGQGPELLIRYENEEAVDDSQLPKDRFSAERLKGVDSTLKIQPAELGDSAVYLCASSPEGQTYGYTFGSGTRLTVV.

This clonotype was counted only a few times. The chain combines TRBV20-1 with TRBJ1-1; D uncertain. Germline CDR1 DFQATT, CDR2 SNEGSKA (reference sequence). V was clipped by 5 bases and J by 5 bases, with 15 bases between them. This CDR3 spans 13 amino acids. The CDR3 coding sequence is TGCAGTGCTCACGGACGTCGTTGGACTGAAGCTTTCTTT. Its protein product is CSAHGRRWTEAFF.

This chain connects TRBV5-8 to TRBJ1-6; 7 nucleotides line up with TRBD1. The CDR3 is 17 amino acids. The V and J ends lost 4 bases and 10 bases, in that order; junction bases with no gene match: 17. Germline lookup yields CDR1 SGHTS and CDR2 YDEGEE. The CDR3 protein is CASSHPLTGLLKSPLHF. CDR3 sequence (DNA): TGTGCCAGCAGCCACCCCCTGACAGGGTTGCTAAAGTCACCCCTCCACTTT. Full variable domain (missing parts from reference TRBV5-8 and TRBJ1-6): EAGVTQSPTHLIKTRGQQATLRCSPISGHTSVYWYQQALGLGLQFLLWYDEGEERNRGNFPPRFSGRQFPNYSSELNVNALELEDSALYLCASSHPLTGLLKSPLHFGNGTRLTVT.

The chain couples TRBV5-1 to TRBJ2-7; D is uncertain. Germline V gene sequence: CDR1 SGHRS, CDR2 YFSETQ. This CDR3 comprises 12 residues. Trimming took off 1 base at V and 5 bases at J, with 7 bases between the two ends. CDR3 loop: CASSLRPNEQYF. CDR3 coding DNA: TGCGCCAGCAGCTTGCGGCCAAACGAGCAGTACTTC. The full variable domain, its missing parts supplied by reference TRBV5-1 and TRBJ2-7, is KAGVTQTPRYLIKTRGQQVTLSCSPISGHRSVSWYQQTPGQGLQFLFEYFSETQRNKGNFPGRFSGRQFSNSRSEMNVSTLELGDSALYLCASSLRPNEQYFGPGTRLTVT.

This clonotype was seen a handful of times. CDR3 nucleotides: TGCAGTGCTAGGGACAGTTTAGCCAAAAACATTCAGTACTTC. This sequence encodes CSARDSLAKNIQYF. The chain combines TRBV20-1 with TRBJ2-4; a possible D gene is TRBD1 (6 bases). CDR3 length: 14 amino acids. Germline loops: CDR1 DFQATT, CDR2 SNEGSKA (reference sequence). V was shortened by 3 bases and J by 0 bases, with 9 bases between the two germline ends.

Remarks on this clonotype: This sequence may be a read error, since a much larger clone differs from it by one base. The chain recombines TRBV12-3 or TRBV12-4 with TRBJ2-7; D is unresolved. This CDR3 contains 13 residues. Trimming removed 3 bases from V and 2 bases from J, with 8 bases in between. The CDR3 here is CASSFGSAYEQYF. The CDR3 DNA sequence: TGTGCCAGCAGTTTCGGCAGCGCCTACGAGCAGTACTTC.

The chain carries TRBV5-1 and TRBJ1-6, with D unclear. The CDR3 has 16 residues. V lost 4 bases, J lost 5 bases, and 16 bases lay in between. Per the germline V gene, CDR1 is SGHRS and CDR2 is YFSETQ. CDR3 loop: CASSLAGIIDNSPLHF. CDR3 nucleotides: TGCGCCAGCAGCCTGGCAGGAATAATCGATAATTCACCCCTCCACTTT.

The CDR3 loop is CASRPRATLSEQYF. CDR3 bases: TGTGCCAGCAGGCCCCGGGCCACTCTGTCCGAGCAGTACTTC. This chain uses TRBV28 with TRBJ2-5; D gene unclear. The last part of the DNA fits TRBJ2-7 better; the J call may be wrong. CDR3 length: 14 residues. Germline CDR1 MDHEN, CDR2 SYDVKM.

In this sample, this clonotype turned up a few times. This chain joins TRBV28 and TRBJ2-7, with 9 bases matching TRBD1. Germline CDR1 is MDHEN and CDR2 is SYDVKM. V gave up 5 bases and J gave up 3 bases; unmatched junction bases: 5. This CDR3 has 14 residues. The CDR3 nucleotides read TGTGCCAGCAGTACGGGACAGGGAGTCTACGAGCAGTACTTC. It yields the protein CASSTGQGVYEQYF.

The sample holds a few counts of this clonotype. The V and J genes are TRBV20-1 and TRBJ1-2; tentative D call: TRBD1 (5 bases). The CDR3 loop spans 15 amino acids. Germline V gives CDR1 DFQATT, CDR2 SNEGSKA (reference sequence). V lost 0 bases and J lost 0, with 11 bases in between. The CDR3, as DNA: TGCAGTGCTAGAGATTTCCAGGGCTCTAACTATGGCTACACCTTC. It codes for CSARDFQGSNYGYTF.

This clonotype was recorded only once. This clone may be a read error of a much larger clone one base away. J is TRBJ1-6 and V is TRBV10-3; tentative D call: TRBD1 (5 bases). This CDR3 region has 14 residues. Per the germline V gene, CDR1 is ENHRY and CDR2 is SYGVKD. V was pared by 4 bases and J by 9 bases, with 13 bases between. The CDR3 region is CAISGQTEVSPLHF. CDR3 nucleotides: TGTGCCATCAGTGGCCAGACAGAGGTTTCACCCCTCCACTTT.

The V gene is TRBV4-1, the J gene TRBJ1-5; perhaps TRBD1 as D (5 bases). Germline V gene lookup returns CDR1 MGHRA and CDR2 YSYEKL. This CDR3 is built from 15 residues. The V gene lost 1 base and the J gene lost 3 bases, with 10 bases spanning the gap. The CDR3 DNA is TGCGCCAGCAGCCAAGTTCAGGGTACCAATCAGCCCCAGCATTTT. Translation: CASSQVQGTNQPQHF.